This T cell receptor beta chain was retrieved from a study of CD8+CD57+ T cells in acquired aplastic anemia. In the study overall: DNA recovered from sorted CD4+ and CD8+ cells had a mean of roughly 3 ug.

This clonotype was counted at least ten times. V shed 6 bases, J shed 0 bases, and the junction held 5 bases outside the gene matches. CDR3 length: 15 amino acids. Germline V CDR1 and CDR2: MNHEY, SVGAGI. The template for TCR beta VDJ and CDR3 sequence profiling was genomic DNA. TCRdb re-called the reads through MiXCR, storing one row per CDR3 protein. The sample contains about 190,000 distinct CDR3 sequences, around 59% of which appear only once. The gene calls are TRBV6-5 and TRBJ2-1; 7 nucleotides align to TRBD2. This sequence was found in a human donor in good health, serving as a control. The source material was sorted CD4+, CD8+, or CD8+CD57+ T cells (not recorded which) from PBMCs. The CDR3 nucleotides read TGTGCCAGCAGGGGGCGGGGGAACTCCTACAATGAGCAGTTCTTC. It specifies CASRGRGNSYNEQFF.